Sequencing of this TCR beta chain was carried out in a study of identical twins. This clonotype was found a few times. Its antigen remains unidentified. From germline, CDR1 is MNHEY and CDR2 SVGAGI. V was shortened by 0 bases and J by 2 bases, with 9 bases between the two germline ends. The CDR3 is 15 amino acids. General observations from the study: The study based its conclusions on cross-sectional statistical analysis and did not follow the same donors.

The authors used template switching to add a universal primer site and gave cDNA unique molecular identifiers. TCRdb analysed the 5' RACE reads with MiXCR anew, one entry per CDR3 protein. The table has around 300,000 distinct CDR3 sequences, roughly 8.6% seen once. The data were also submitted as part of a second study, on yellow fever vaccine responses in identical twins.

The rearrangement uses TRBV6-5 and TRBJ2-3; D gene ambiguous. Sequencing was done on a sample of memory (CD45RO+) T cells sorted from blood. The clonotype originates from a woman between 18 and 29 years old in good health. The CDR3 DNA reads TGTGCCAGCAGTTACTCGTCCCAGAACACAGATACGCAGTATTTT. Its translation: CASSYSSQNTDTQYF.